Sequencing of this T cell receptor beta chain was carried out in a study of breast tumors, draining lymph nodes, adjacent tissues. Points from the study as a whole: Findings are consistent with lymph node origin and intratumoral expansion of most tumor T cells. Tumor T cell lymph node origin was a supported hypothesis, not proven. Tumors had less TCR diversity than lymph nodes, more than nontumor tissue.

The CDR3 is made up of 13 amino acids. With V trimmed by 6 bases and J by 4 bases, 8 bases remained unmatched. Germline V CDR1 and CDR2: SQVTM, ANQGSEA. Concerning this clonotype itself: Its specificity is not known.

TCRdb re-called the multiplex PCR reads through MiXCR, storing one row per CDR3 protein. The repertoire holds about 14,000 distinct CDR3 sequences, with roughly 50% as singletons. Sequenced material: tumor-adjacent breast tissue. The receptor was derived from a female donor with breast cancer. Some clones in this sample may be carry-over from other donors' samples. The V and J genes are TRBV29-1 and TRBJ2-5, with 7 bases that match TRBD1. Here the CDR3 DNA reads TGCAGCGTCGAAACAGGGGTTGGAGAGACCCAGTACTTC. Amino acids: CSVETGVGETQYF. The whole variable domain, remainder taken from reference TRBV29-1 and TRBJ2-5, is SAVISQKPSRDICQRGTSLTIQCQVDSQVTMMFWYRQQPGQSLTLIATANQGSEATYESGFVIDKFPISRPNLTFSTLTVSNMSPEDSSIYLCSVETGVGETQYFGPGTRLLVL.